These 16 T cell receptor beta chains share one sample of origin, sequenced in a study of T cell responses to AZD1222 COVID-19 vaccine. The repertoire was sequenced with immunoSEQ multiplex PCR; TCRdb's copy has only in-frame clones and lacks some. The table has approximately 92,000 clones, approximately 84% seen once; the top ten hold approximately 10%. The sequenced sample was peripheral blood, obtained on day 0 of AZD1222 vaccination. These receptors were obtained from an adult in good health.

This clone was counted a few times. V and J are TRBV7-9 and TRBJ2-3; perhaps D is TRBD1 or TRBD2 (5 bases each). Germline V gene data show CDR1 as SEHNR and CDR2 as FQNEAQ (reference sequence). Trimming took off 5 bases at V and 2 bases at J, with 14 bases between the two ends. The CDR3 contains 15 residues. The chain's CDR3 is CASSPGTDDTDTQYF. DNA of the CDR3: TGTGCCAGCAGCCCAGGGACCGATGACACAGATACGCAGTATTTT.

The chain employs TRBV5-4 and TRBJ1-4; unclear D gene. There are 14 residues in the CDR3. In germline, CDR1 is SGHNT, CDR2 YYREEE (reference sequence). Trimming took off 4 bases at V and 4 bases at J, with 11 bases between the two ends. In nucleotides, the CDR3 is TGTGCCAGCAGCCCCGGTGGGATTAATGAAAAACTGTTTTTT. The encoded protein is CASSPGGINEKLFF.

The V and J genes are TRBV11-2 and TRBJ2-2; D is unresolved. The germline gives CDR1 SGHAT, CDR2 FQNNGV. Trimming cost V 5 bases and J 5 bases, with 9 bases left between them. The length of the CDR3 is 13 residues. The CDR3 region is CASSLQMTGELFF. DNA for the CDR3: TGTGCCAGCAGCCTTCAAATGACCGGGGAGCTGTTTTTT.

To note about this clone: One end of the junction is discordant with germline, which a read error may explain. The CDR3 DNA reads as TGTGCCAGCAGCCTAGCGGGTCGAGGCAAAAACATTCAGTACTTC. It codes for CASSLAGRGKNIQYF. The gene calls are TRBV7-6 and TRBJ2-4; 8 bases agree with TRBD2. The CDR3 runs to 15 residues. CDR1 is SGHVS and CDR2 is FNYEAQ in the germline V gene.

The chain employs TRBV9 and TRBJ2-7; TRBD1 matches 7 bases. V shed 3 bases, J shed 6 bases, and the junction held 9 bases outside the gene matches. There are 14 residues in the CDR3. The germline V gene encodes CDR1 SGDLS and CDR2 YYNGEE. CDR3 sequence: CASSGTRDSPEQYF. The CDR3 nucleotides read TGTGCCAGCAGCGGAACCCGGGACAGTCCCGAGCAGTACTTC. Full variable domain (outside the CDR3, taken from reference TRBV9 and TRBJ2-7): DSGVTQTPKHLITATGQRVTLRCSPRSGDLSVYWYQQSLDQGLQFLIQYYNGEERAKGNILERFSAQQFPDLHSELNLSSLELGDSALYFCASSGTRDSPEQYFGPGTRLTVT.

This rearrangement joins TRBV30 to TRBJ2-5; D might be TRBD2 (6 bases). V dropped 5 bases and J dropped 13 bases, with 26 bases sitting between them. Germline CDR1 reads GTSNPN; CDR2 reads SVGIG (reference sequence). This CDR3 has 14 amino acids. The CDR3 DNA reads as TGTGCCTGGGAGAAACCCGGAACCGGGGCGGGGATGTACTTC. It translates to CAWEKPGTGAGMYF.

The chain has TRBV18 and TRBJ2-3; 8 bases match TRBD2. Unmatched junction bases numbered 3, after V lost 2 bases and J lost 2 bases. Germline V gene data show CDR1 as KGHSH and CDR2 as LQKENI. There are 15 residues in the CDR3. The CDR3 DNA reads TGTGCCAGCTCACCAAATAGCGGGAACACAGATACGCAGTATTTT. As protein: CASSPNSGNTDTQYF.

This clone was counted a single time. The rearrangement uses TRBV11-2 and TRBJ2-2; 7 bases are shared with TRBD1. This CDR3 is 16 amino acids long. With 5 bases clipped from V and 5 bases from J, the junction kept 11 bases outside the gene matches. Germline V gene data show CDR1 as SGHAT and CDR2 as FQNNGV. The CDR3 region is CASSPTGQVPTGELFF. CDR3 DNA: TGTGCCAGCAGCCCGACAGGGCAGGTGCCGACCGGGGAGCTGTTTTTT.

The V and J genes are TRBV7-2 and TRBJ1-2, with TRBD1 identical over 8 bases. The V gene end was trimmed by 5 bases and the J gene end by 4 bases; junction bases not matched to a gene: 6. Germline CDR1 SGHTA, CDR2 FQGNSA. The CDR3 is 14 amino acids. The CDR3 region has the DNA TGTGCCAGCAGCGCGGACAGGGCGGGCTATGGCTACACCTTC. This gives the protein CASSADRAGYGYTF.

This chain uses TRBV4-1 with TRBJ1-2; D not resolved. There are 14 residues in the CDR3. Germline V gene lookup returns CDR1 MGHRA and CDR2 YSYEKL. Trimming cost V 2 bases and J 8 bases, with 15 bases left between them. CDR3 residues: CASSQPTRGDGYTF. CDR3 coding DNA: TGCGCCAGCAGCCAACCTACCCGAGGCGACGGCTACACCTTC.

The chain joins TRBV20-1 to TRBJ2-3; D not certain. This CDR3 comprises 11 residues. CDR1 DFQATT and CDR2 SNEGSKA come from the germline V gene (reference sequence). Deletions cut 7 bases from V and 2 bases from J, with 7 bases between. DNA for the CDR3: TGCAGTGGAGATTACACAGATACGCAGTATTTT. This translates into CSGDYTDTQYF.

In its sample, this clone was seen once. The DNA for the CDR3 is TGTGCCAGCAGCCCTGAAGGTTCTGGGGCCAACGTCCTGACTTTC. As protein: CASSPEGSGANVLTF. The chain couples TRBV7-9 to TRBJ2-6; D unclear. The germline gives CDR1 SEHNR, CDR2 FQNEAQ (reference sequence). V was pared by 5 bases and J by 1 base, with 9 bases between. The CDR3 contains 15 residues.

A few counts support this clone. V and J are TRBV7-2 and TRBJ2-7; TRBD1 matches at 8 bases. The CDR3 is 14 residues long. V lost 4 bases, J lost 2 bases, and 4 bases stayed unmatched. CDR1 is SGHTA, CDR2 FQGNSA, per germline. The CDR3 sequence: CASSSTTGAYEQYF. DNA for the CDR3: TGTGCCAGCAGCTCCACGACAGGGGCCTACGAGCAGTACTTC.

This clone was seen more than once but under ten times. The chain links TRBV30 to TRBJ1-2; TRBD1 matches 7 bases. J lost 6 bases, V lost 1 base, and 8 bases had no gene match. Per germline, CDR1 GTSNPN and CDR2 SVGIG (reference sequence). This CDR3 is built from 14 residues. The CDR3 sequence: CAWSEGAGQDGYTF. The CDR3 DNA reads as TGTGCCTGGAGTGAAGGGGCCGGACAGGATGGCTACACCTTC.

The CDR3 coding sequence is TGCGCCAGCAGCCCTTCGGTTAGGCCCACCAATGAGCAGTTCTTC. As protein: CASSPSVRPTNEQFF. V is TRBV5-1 and J is TRBJ2-1; D unresolved. This CDR3 region has 15 residues. The ends were cut back, 4 bases at V and 6 bases at J, with 17 bases in the middle. The germline gives CDR1 SGHRS, CDR2 YFSETQ.

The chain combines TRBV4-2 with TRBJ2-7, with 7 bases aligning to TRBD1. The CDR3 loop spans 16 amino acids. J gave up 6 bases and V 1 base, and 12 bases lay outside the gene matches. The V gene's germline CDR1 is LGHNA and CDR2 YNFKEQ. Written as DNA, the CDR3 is TGTGCCAGCAGCCAAGCAAAGGGGGCGAGCACTGGCGAGCAGTACTTC. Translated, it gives CASSQAKGASTGEQYF.